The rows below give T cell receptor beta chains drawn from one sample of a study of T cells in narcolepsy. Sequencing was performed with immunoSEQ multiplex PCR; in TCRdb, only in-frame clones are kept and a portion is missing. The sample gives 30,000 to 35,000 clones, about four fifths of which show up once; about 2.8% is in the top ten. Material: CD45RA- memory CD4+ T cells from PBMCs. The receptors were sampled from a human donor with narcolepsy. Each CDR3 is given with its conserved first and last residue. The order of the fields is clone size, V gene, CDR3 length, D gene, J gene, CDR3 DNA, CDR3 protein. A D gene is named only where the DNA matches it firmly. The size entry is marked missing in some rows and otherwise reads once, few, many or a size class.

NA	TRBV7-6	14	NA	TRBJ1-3	TGTGCCAGCAGCCCAGGGAGCTTGGGAAACACCATATATTTT	CASSPGSLGNTIYF
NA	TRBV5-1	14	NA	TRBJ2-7	TGCGCCAGCAGCGAACGGACAGTCTCCTACGAGCAGTACTTC	CASSERTVSYEQYF
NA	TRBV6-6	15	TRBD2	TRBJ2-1	TGTGCCAGCAACCACGGACTAGCGGGCGTCAATGAGCAGTTCTTC	CASNHGLAGVNEQFF
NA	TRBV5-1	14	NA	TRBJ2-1	TGCGCCAGCAGCTTGGCCGGGGTTCTAAATGAGCAGTTCTTC	CASSLAGVLNEQFF
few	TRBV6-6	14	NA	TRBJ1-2	TGTGCCAGCCGTTGGGGCAACCTAGGGGATGGCTACACCTTC	CASRWGNLGDGYTF
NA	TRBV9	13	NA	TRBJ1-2	TGTGCCAGCAGCGTAGGGGGGTCCTATGGCTATACCTTC	CASSVGGSYGYTF
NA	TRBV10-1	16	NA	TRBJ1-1	TGCGCCAGCAGTGACGGTCTACGGGGGGAGAACACTGAAGCTTTCTTT	CASSDGLRGENTEAFF
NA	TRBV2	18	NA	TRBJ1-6	TGTGCCAGCAGTGAAGCCGGACAGAGAAGTCCCTATAATTCACCCCTCCACTTT	CASSEAGQRSPYNSPLHF
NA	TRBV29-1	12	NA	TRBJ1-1	TGCAGTCTTCCCTCCCCCCAGGGTGAAGCTTTCTTT	CSLPSPQGEAFF
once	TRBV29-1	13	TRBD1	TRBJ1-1	TGCAGCGCCTCGACAGGGAGGGGAACTGAAGCTTTCTTT	CSASTGRGTEAFF
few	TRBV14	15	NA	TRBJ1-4	TGTGCCAGCAGCCTCGCAGGGCTAACTAATGAAAAACTGTTTTTT	CASSLAGLTNEKLFF
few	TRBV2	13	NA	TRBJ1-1	TGTGCCAGCAGTGCCAACAGAAACACTGAAGCTTTCTTT	CASSANRNTEAFF
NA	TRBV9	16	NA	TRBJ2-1	TGTGCCAGCACCGCAGAACGGGGGCGAACCTACAATGAGCAGTTCTTC	CASTAERGRTYNEQFF
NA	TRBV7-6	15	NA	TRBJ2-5	TGTGCCAGCAGCTCCCCGGACGCAGCCCAAGAGACCCAGTACTTC	CASSSPDAAQETQYF
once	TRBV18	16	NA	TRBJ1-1	TGTGCCAGCTCACCACCGGCAAAGGGGACGAACACTGAAGCTTTCTTT	CASSPPAKGTNTEAFF
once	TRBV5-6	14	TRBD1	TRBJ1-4	TGTGCCAGCAGCCGGACAGGCAAGAATGAAAAACTGTTTTTT	CASSRTGKNEKLFF
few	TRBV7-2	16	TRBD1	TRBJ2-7	TGTGCCAGCAGCCCCCAGGGGACAGGGCCCACCTACGAGCAGTACTTC	CASSPQGTGPTYEQYF
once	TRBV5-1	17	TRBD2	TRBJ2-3	TGCGCCAGCAGCGTCGGGACTAGCGGATCTAGCACAGATACGCAGTATTTT	CASSVGTSGSSTDTQYF
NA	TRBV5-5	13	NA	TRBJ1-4	TGTGCCAGCAGCACAGACCCTAATGAAAAACTGTTTTTT	CASSTDPNEKLFF
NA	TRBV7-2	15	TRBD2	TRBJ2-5	TGTGCCAGCAGCCTAGCGGGGGGGCCGGAAGAGACCCAGTACTTC	CASSLAGGPEETQYF
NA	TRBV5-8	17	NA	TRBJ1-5	TGTGCCAGCAGCTCGCACTTCGGCGGGGCAAATGATCAGCCCCAGCATTTT	CASSSHFGGANDQPQHF
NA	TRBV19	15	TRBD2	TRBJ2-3	TGTGCCAGTAGGCTCAGCGGGGGCTACACAAATACGCAGTATTTT	CASRLSGGYTNTQYF
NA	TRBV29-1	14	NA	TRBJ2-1	TGCAGCGTTGACAGCCTGAGCTCCTACAATGAGCAGTTCTTC	CSVDSLSSYNEQFF
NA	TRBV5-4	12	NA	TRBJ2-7	TGTGCCAGCAGCTTGGGGGTGGGCGAGCAGTACTTC	CASSLGVGEQYF
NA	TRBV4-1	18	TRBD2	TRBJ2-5	TGCGCCAGCAGCCAAGAATCCCGCGGGGGAGCGGGCCAAGAGACCCAGTACTTC	CASSQESRGGAGQETQYF
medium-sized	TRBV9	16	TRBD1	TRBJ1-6	TGTGCCAGCAGCGCGAACACAGGACAGGGAAATTCACCCCTCCACTTT	CASSANTGQGNSPLHF
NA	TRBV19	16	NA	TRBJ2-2	TGTGCCAGTACTCCACCGGGCAGGGCGGGAACCGGGGAGCTGTTTTTT	CASTPPGRAGTGELFF
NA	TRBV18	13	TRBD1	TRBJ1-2	TGTGCCAGCTCCCCCCAGGGGGGACATGGCTACACCTTC	CASSPQGGHGYTF
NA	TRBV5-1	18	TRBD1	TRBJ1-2	TGCGCCAGCAGCTTGTTGGAGAGTCGCGGGACAGGGGGCGCAGGCTACACCTTC	CASSLLESRGTGGAGYTF
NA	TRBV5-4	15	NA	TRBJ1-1	TGTGCCAGCAGCTTGGTTAACAGGGAAGGGTCTGAAGCTTTCTTT	CASSLVNREGSEAFF
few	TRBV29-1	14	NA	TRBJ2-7	TGCAGCGTTGAGGGTTCAGGGGATTCCTACGAGCAGTACTTC	CSVEGSGDSYEQYF
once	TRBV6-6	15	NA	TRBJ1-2	TGTGCCAGCAGCCCCAGGTTGGGGGGAGACTATGGCTACACCTTC	CASSPRLGGDYGYTF
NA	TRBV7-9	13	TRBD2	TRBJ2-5	TGTGCCAGCAGCTCTGCAGGGACTAATTTTTGGTACTTC	CASSSAGTNFWYF
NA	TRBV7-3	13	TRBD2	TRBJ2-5	TGTGCCAGCGGATTCAGGGAGGGGGAGACCCAGTACTTC	CASGFREGETQYF
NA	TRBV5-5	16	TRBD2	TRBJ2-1	TGTGCCAGCAGCGCCCGGACTAGCGGGGGGGCGATTGAGCAGTTCTTC	CASSARTSGGAIEQFF
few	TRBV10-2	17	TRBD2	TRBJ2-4	TGCGCCAGCAGTGAGGGGGACGGGGGGGCGTCCAAAAACATTCAGTACTTC	CASSEGDGGASKNIQYF
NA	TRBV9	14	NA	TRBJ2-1	TGTGCCAGCAGCGTAGAGCGTAATCTCAATGAGCAGTTCTTC	CASSVERNLNEQFF
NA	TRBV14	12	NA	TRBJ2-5	TGTGCCAGCAGCCACGTGTGGGAGACCCAGTACTTC	CASSHVWETQYF
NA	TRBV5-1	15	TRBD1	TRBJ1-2	TGCGCCAGCAGCTCACGGGGACAGGGGGCCTATGGCTACACCTTC	CASSSRGQGAYGYTF
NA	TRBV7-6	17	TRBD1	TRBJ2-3	TGTGCCAGCAGCTTGGGTAGACAGGGTAGGGTCTTGGATACGCAGTATTTT	CASSLGRQGRVLDTQYF
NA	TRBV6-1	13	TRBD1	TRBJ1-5	TGTGCCAGCACGGGACAGGGAAATCAGCCCCAGCATTTT	CASTGQGNQPQHF
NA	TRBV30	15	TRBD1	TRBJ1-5	TGTGCCTGGACCGACAGGGGGCGAAGAACTCAGCCCCAGCATTTT	CAWTDRGRRTQPQHF